This T cell receptor beta chain was sequenced for a study of shared T cell receptors in the human thymus. Between the trimmed V and J ends, which lost 1 base and 4 bases, there was a span of 9 bases. CDR1 and CDR2 from the germline V gene are MDHEN and SYDVKM. This CDR3 contains 14 residues. TCRdb's table, derived via immunoSEQ multiplex PCR, lists solely in-frame clones and lacks some. Of approximately 660,000 clones in the sample, 88% were seen once. These data are also associated with another study on human thymus T cells. According to that study: Corrective heart surgery yielded the resections from which the thymus tissue came. The authors found apparently biased V and J gene usage in thymic and blood repertoires. As related research reported, thymic repertoires overlapped highly among unrelated individuals.

The J gene is TRBJ2-3, the V gene TRBV28; D unresolved. This sequence was found in a boy younger than two with a congenital heart defect. Sequenced input: thymocytes. The CDR3 coding sequence is TGTGCCAGCAGTTTATCGCTAGTCTCAGATACGCAGTATTTT. Translation gives CASSLSLVSDTQYF. Full variable domain (outside the CDR3, taken from reference TRBV28 and TRBJ2-3): DVKVTQSSRYLVKRTGEKVFLECVQDMDHENMFWYRQDPGLGLRLIYFSYDVKMKEKGDIPEGYSVSREKKERFSLILESASTNQTSMYLCASSLSLVSDTQYFGPGTRLTVL.